This T cell receptor beta chain was recovered during a study of siplizumab effects on memory and regulatory T cells (dated by TCRdb to between 2018 and 2021). In terms of the full investigation: The study examined how the anti-CD2 antibody siplizumab affects alloreactive T-cell subsets in allogeneic mixed lymphocyte reactions built from human PBMCs. The research as a whole found: The cumulative frequency of alloreactive sequences traceable to unstimulated CD4+ memory T cells was significantly reduced by siplizumab. About 75-96% of proliferating CD4+ or CD8+ clones could not be given a naive or memory phenotype. Unstimulated naive T cells appeared more diverse than memory T cells, and naive cells seemed to contribute substantially to the alloresponse. Whether proliferating Tregs from siplizumab cultures were suppressive was not functionally confirmed. Sequences below about 10^-5 frequency were poorly captured, so only a minor fraction of alloreactive clones could be mapped to unstimulated subsets. In reactions with siplizumab, an average of approximately 70% of mappable alloreactive CD4+ clones were Treg-derived, compared with approximately 29% in control reactions.

The germline V gene (reference sequence) supplies CDR1 LNHDA and CDR2 SQIVND. Taken from cysteine to phenylalanine, the CDR3 has 15 residues. The only DNA kept is the CDR3, 45 bases in frame from the first base. V loses 5 bases, J loses 4 bases, and the germline ends lie 18 bases apart. Sorted unstimulated T cells, along with proliferating T cells recovered from mixed lymphocyte reactions, underwent TCRbeta CDR3 sequencing. Fresh whole blood from fewer than 12 HLA-typed healthy donors was used to isolate PBMCs. To map where alloreactive clones came from, CD4+ non-regulatory T cells in the unstimulated state were FACS-sorted. The library came from the immunoSEQ multiplex PCR assay. The deep sequencing platform assayed 90,000 to 100,000 TCR templates per sample. Genomic DNA extracted from sorted T cells was used for TCRbeta CDR3 sequencing. Per the authors' processing: The R programming language was used for clonal analysis of the TCRbeta CDR3 data. Comparing unstimulated samples against CFSE-low samples taken after the reaction was how alloreactive CD4+ and CD8+ clones were defined. By matching sequences to the repertoires of sorted unstimulated Treg and non-Treg cells, each alloreactive CD4+ clone was assigned a regulatory or non-regulatory origin. What TCRdb holds here is the immuneACCESS table cut down to in-frame rearrangements. Part of the clones is not present; checked against another copy, under half of the missing clones reflect an unresolved V gene, and the others are unexplained. Clone size and the V and J calls come from that table; the DNA yielded D and trimming. This sample comprises 87,000 or so clones, 85% to 95% of them detected only once. The ten top clones hold over 0.25% of the sample.

Remarks on this clone: No antigen is known for it. Base qualities are not at hand, and no much larger clone is one base apart.

The origin of this receptor is a human donor in good health. The chain is assembled from TRBV19 and TRBJ2-7, and perhaps TRBD2 as D gene, on 6 matching bases. Source material: non-Treg CD4+ T cells sorted from blood. The cell subset or site label here, explained by the study, means: FACS-sorted unstimulated CD4+ non-regulatory T cells. The CDR3 is CASSEVAASEYEQYF. The sequence in DNA is TGTGCCAGTAGTGAGGTAGCCGCTAGCGAGTACGAGCAGTACTTC.